The 8 T cell receptor beta chains presented below share a single source sample, sequenced in a study of post-analysis software for immune sequencing data. General observations from the study: Elevated frequency relative to controls characterized four or five TRBV segments in patients, TRBV5-6, TRBV5-1 and TRBV20-1 among them.

Included in the TCR beta cDNA libraries were unique molecular identifiers. TCRdb passed the PCR reads through MiXCR, listing each CDR3 protein once. The data show 350,000 to 450,000 distinct CDR3 sequences, with roughly 35% seen just once and 13% held by the top ten. The antigens of these receptors remain unknown. Sequenced sample: blood. The receptors originated from a girl under 18 with multiple sclerosis.

The chain combines TRBV12-3 or TRBV12-4 with TRBJ1-1; TRBD1 is a possible D gene (5 bases). The CDR3 has 12 amino acids. Trimming shortened V by 3 bases and J by 7 bases, and 9 bases separated the two germline ends. The CDR3 is CASSLLGVEAFF. CDR3 in DNA: TGTGCCAGCAGTTTGTTGGGGGTTGAAGCTTTCTTT.

The V and J genes are TRBV27 and TRBJ2-7; 7 positions match TRBD1. The germline CDR1 and CDR2 sequences are MNHEY and SMNVEV (reference sequence). J was trimmed by 2 bases and V by 5 bases; bases with no gene match: 9. The length of the CDR3 is 15 residues. The CDR3 sequence: CASSIRQGATYEQYF. CDR3 bases: TGTGCCAGCAGTATCCGACAGGGAGCGACCTACGAGCAGTACTTC.

Ten or more counts support this clonotype. This chain uses TRBV5-5 with TRBJ1-3, with D unresolved. Germline V gene sequence: CDR1 SGHKS, CDR2 YYEKEE (reference sequence). V lost 2 bases, J lost 7 bases, and 7 bases lay in between. The CDR3 runs to 12 residues. Written as DNA, the CDR3 is TGTGCCAGCAGCTTAGAAGGGAACACCATATATTTT. This gives the protein CASSLEGNTIYF.

The V call is TRBV5-1, the J call TRBJ2-7; 11 bases fit TRBD1. CDR3 length: 16 amino acids. J gave up 2 bases and V 4 bases, and 8 bases lay outside the gene matches. Germline values: CDR1 SGHRS, CDR2 YFSETQ. The CDR3 nucleotides are TGCGCCAGCAGCGCAGCCGGGACAGGGGGGACCTACGAGCAGTACTTC. This sequence encodes CASSAAGTGGTYEQYF.

This chain joins TRBV7-9 and TRBJ1-5; perhaps TRBD1 as D (5 bases). This CDR3 comprises 14 residues. The germline V and J ends were trimmed by 5 bases and 4 bases, with 12 bases remaining between them. Germline V gives CDR1 SEHNR, CDR2 FQNEAQ (reference sequence). The CDR3, as DNA: TGTGCCAGCAGCCGGGTCGGGACGAATCAGCCCCAGCATTTT. It translates to CASSRVGTNQPQHF. The full variable domain, with the rest looked up from reference TRBV7-9 and TRBJ1-5, is DTGVSQNPRHKITKRGQNVTFRCDPISEHNRLYWYRQTLGQGPEFLTYFQNEAQLEKSRLLSDRFSAERPKGSFSTLEIQRTEQGDSAMYLCASSRVGTNQPQHFGDGTRLSIL.

This clonotype was observed a handful of times. The rearrangement links TRBV3-1 to TRBJ2-5; possibly TRBD1 for D (5 bases). The germline V gene has CDR1 LGHDT and CDR2 YNNKEL (reference sequence). The V end was cut by 0 bases, the J end by 2 bases, with 13 bases between. The CDR3 covers 16 residues. The DNA of the CDR3 is TGTGCCAGCAGCCAAGAAAAAGGGGTACTACAAGAGACCCAGTACTTC. It encodes CASSQEKGVLQETQYF.

Only a few counts were recorded for this clonotype. This sequence joins TRBV11-1 and TRBJ2-1, with no clear D. The CDR3 runs to 15 residues. Germline V gives CDR1 SGHAT, CDR2 FQDESV (reference sequence). V was pared by 5 bases and J by 4 bases, with 15 bases between. CDR3 nucleotides: TGTGCCAGCAGCCCAAGTCGGGCTACTTACAATGAGCAGTTCTTC. Translating it yields CASSPSRATYNEQFF.

Remarks on this clonotype: The junction does not match germline at one end; this may be a read error. J is TRBJ1-1 and V is TRBV12-5; 8 nucleotides agree with TRBD1. Looked up from germline, CDR1 is LGHNT and CDR2 is FRNRAP. The CDR3 covers 17 residues. CDR3: CASGLGQGIRVNTEVFF. DNA of the CDR3: TGTGCTAGTGGTTTGGGACAGGGGATAAGGGTGAACACTGAAGTTTTCTTT.